A selection of T cell receptor beta chains follows, all from one sample in a study of post-analysis software for immune sequencing data. A single record per CDR3 protein comes from TCRdb applying MiXCR to the PCR reads. This sample has hundreds of thousands of distinct CDR3 sequences; 25% to 30% occur once, and the top ten carry under 0.7%. Sequencing was performed on blood. All receptors come from a girl aged 10 to 17 with multiple sclerosis. Each CDR3 is given with its conserved first and last residue. Each record gives: clone size, D gene, J gene, CDR3 length, V gene, CDR3 protein, CDR3 DNA. A D gene is named only where the DNA matches it firmly. Expanded clones get a size class; other rows say once, few or many, or leave the size out.

clone size: NA
D gene: NA
J gene: TRBJ2-5
CDR3 length: 16
V gene: TRBV20-1
CDR3 protein: CSASMYRGRRLETQYF
CDR3 DNA: TGCAGTGCTAGTATGTATAGGGGTCGCAGGCTCGAGACCCAGTACTTC

clone size: few
D gene: NA
J gene: TRBJ1-2
CDR3 length: 15
V gene: TRBV7-2
CDR3 protein: CASSPRGGDGRGYTF
CDR3 DNA: TGTGCCAGCAGCCCTCGCGGAGGGGACGGACGTGGCTACACCTTC

clone size: NA
D gene: NA
J gene: TRBJ1-6
CDR3 length: 13
V gene: TRBV10-3
CDR3 protein: CAISESEVSPLHF
CDR3 DNA: TGTGCCATCAGTGAGTCGGAGGTTTCACCCCTCCACTTT

clone size: few
D gene: NA
J gene: TRBJ2-7
CDR3 length: 13
V gene: TRBV20-1
CDR3 protein: CSARGEQGYEQYF
CDR3 DNA: TGCAGTGCTAGAGGTGAACAGGGCTACGAGCAGTACTTC

clone size: few
D gene: NA
J gene: TRBJ1-2
CDR3 length: 16
V gene: TRBV6-2/TRBV6-3
CDR3 protein: CASSYRGGYPSYGYTF
CDR3 DNA: TGTGCCAGCAGTTACCGGGGAGGGTATCCCTCCTATGGCTACACCTTC

clone size: NA
D gene: TRBD1
J gene: TRBJ1-5
CDR3 length: 15
V gene: TRBV5-1
CDR3 protein: CASSPWGQENQPQHF
CDR3 DNA: TGCGCCAGCAGCCCTTGGGGACAGGAGAATCAGCCCCAGCATTTT

clone size: NA
D gene: NA
J gene: TRBJ2-1
CDR3 length: 14
V gene: TRBV28
CDR3 protein: CASRLEPGRKEQFF
CDR3 DNA: TGTGCCAGCAGGTTAGAGCCGGGTCGAAAGGAGCAGTTCTTC

clone size: NA
D gene: NA
J gene: TRBJ2-5
CDR3 length: 12
V gene: TRBV7-2
CDR3 protein: CASSYHGETQYF
CDR3 DNA: TGTGCCAGCAGCTACCACGGGGAGACCCAGTACTTC

clone size: NA
D gene: NA
J gene: TRBJ2-1
CDR3 length: 14
V gene: TRBV5-1
CDR3 protein: CATMGESSYNEQFF
CDR3 DNA: TGCGCCACCATGGGGGAGAGCTCCTACAATGAGCAGTTCTTC

clone size: NA
D gene: TRBD2
J gene: TRBJ2-1
CDR3 length: 16
V gene: TRBV7-6
CDR3 protein: CASSLPAGGPSNEQFF
CDR3 DNA: TGTGCCAGCAGCTTACCTGCGGGAGGGCCGTCGAATGAGCAGTTCTTC

clone size: NA
D gene: NA
J gene: TRBJ2-7
CDR3 length: 15
V gene: TRBV12-3/TRBV12-4
CDR3 protein: CASRTNRDFSYEQYF
CDR3 DNA: TGTGCCAGCAGGACGAACCGGGACTTCTCCTACGAGCAGTACTTC

clone size: NA
D gene: TRBD2
J gene: TRBJ2-1
CDR3 length: 14
V gene: TRBV29-1
CDR3 protein: CSVRLAGGVNEQFF
CDR3 DNA: TGCAGCGTTCGACTAGCGGGGGGGGTCAATGAGCAGTTCTTC

clone size: many
D gene: NA
J gene: TRBJ2-1
CDR3 length: 13
V gene: TRBV6-5
CDR3 protein: CASSYGGGNEQFF
CDR3 DNA: TGTGCCAGCAGTTACGGAGGGGGCAATGAGCAGTTCTTC

clone size: NA
D gene: NA
J gene: TRBJ2-1
CDR3 length: 14
V gene: TRBV20-1
CDR3 protein: CSADSGGLIHEQFF
CDR3 DNA: TGCAGTGCTGACTCCGGGGGACTTATCCACGAGCAGTTCTTC

clone size: few
D gene: NA
J gene: TRBJ2-7
CDR3 length: 13
V gene: TRBV20-1
CDR3 protein: CSAPRAASYEQYF
CDR3 DNA: TGCAGTGCTCCCCGGGCAGCCTCCTACGAGCAGTACTTC

clone size: NA
D gene: TRBD1
J gene: TRBJ2-4
CDR3 length: 16
V gene: TRBV7-2
CDR3 protein: CASSPTVIQTGNIQYF
CDR3 DNA: TGTGCCAGCAGCCCTACCGTTATCCAGACAGGGAACATTCAGTACTTC

clone size: few
D gene: NA
J gene: TRBJ2-1
CDR3 length: 15
V gene: TRBV4-1
CDR3 protein: CASSLQHAKEDEQFF
CDR3 DNA: TGCGCCAGCAGCCTACAACACGCGAAAGAGGATGAGCAGTTCTTC

clone size: NA
D gene: TRBD1
J gene: TRBJ1-1
CDR3 length: 14
V gene: TRBV12-3/TRBV12-4
CDR3 protein: CASSPGTGGPEAFF
CDR3 DNA: TGTGCCAGCAGTCCGGGGACAGGGGGCCCTGAAGCTTTCTTT

clone size: few
D gene: NA
J gene: TRBJ2-3
CDR3 length: 15
V gene: TRBV29-1
CDR3 protein: CSVYRGSQRADTQYF
CDR3 DNA: TGCAGCGTTTATAGGGGCTCCCAAAGGGCAGATACGCAGTATTTT

clone size: few
D gene: NA
J gene: TRBJ2-7
CDR3 length: 14
V gene: TRBV7-9
CDR3 protein: CASSLSGRSREQYF
CDR3 DNA: TGTGCCAGCAGCTTAAGCGGAAGGTCGAGAGAGCAGTACTTC

clone size: NA
D gene: NA
J gene: TRBJ2-3
CDR3 length: 16
V gene: TRBV28
CDR3 protein: CASSLTRGGSTDTQYF
CDR3 DNA: TGTGCCAGCAGTTTAACCAGGGGGGGCAGCACAGATACGCAGTATTTT

clone size: once
D gene: NA
J gene: TRBJ2-1
CDR3 length: 15
V gene: TRBV7-9
CDR3 protein: CASSPRDQSYNEQFF
CDR3 DNA: TGTGCCAGCAGCCCCCGGGACCAGAGCTACAATGAGCAGTTCTTC

clone size: NA
D gene: NA
J gene: TRBJ1-1
CDR3 length: 15
V gene: TRBV11-3
CDR3 protein: CASSLLTQMNTEAFF
CDR3 DNA: TGTGCCAGCAGCTTACTTACACAAATGAACACTGAAGCTTTCTTT

clone size: NA
D gene: NA
J gene: TRBJ1-4
CDR3 length: 16
V gene: TRBV5-1
CDR3 protein: CASSFDRLTTNEKLFF
CDR3 DNA: TGCGCCAGCAGCTTCGACAGATTAACAACTAATGAAAAACTGTTTTTT

clone size: NA
D gene: NA
J gene: TRBJ1-1
CDR3 length: 13
V gene: TRBV29-1
CDR3 protein: CSATWNGDTEAFF
CDR3 DNA: TGCAGCGCCACGTGGAACGGAGACACTGAAGCTTTCTTT

clone size: NA
D gene: TRBD1
J gene: TRBJ2-5
CDR3 length: 16
V gene: TRBV28
CDR3 protein: CASSSSRGRARETQYF
CDR3 DNA: TGTGCCAGCAGCTCCTCCAGGGGGCGAGCTCGGGAGACCCAGTACTTC

clone size: NA
D gene: NA
J gene: TRBJ2-4
CDR3 length: 14
V gene: TRBV20-1
CDR3 protein: CSALPGIRKNIQYF
CDR3 DNA: TGCAGTGCTCTCCCCGGGATTAGGAAAAACATTCAGTACTTC

clone size: few
D gene: NA
J gene: TRBJ2-1
CDR3 length: 14
V gene: TRBV6-2/TRBV6-3
CDR3 protein: CASSAGTEGSEQFF
CDR3 DNA: TGTGCCAGCAGTGCCGGGACTGAGGGTTCGGAGCAGTTCTTC

clone size: few
D gene: NA
J gene: TRBJ1-2
CDR3 length: 12
V gene: TRBV5-1
CDR3 protein: CASSSGVPGYTF
CDR3 DNA: TGCGCCAGCAGCTCCGGAGTGCCAGGCTACACCTTC

clone size: NA
D gene: NA
J gene: TRBJ2-3
CDR3 length: 15
V gene: TRBV14
CDR3 protein: CASSQGPSSTDTQYF
CDR3 DNA: TGTGCCAGCAGCCAAGGGCCCTCTAGCACAGATACGCAGTATTTT

clone size: NA
D gene: NA
J gene: TRBJ2-1
CDR3 length: 14
V gene: TRBV3-1
CDR3 protein: CASSYPAGDNKQFF
CDR3 DNA: TGTGCCAGCTCGTACCCGGCGGGGGACAATAAGCAGTTCTTC

clone size: NA
D gene: TRBD2
J gene: TRBJ2-3
CDR3 length: 18
V gene: TRBV28
CDR3 protein: CASSFYETSGGSTDTQYF
CDR3 DNA: TGTGCCAGCAGTTTCTACGAGACTAGCGGGGGAAGCACAGATACGCAGTATTTT

clone size: many
D gene: TRBD1
J gene: TRBJ2-7
CDR3 length: 14
V gene: TRBV29-1
CDR3 protein: CSAAPTGDSYEQYF
CDR3 DNA: TGCAGCGCCGCACCGACAGGGGACTCCTACGAGCAGTACTTC

clone size: many
D gene: NA
J gene: TRBJ2-7
CDR3 length: 16
V gene: TRBV4-3
CDR3 protein: CASSQDPTARTYEQYF
CDR3 DNA: TGCGCCAGCAGCCAAGACCCGACAGCTCGGACCTACGAGCAGTACTTC

clone size: few
D gene: NA
J gene: TRBJ1-4
CDR3 length: 13
V gene: TRBV20-1
CDR3 protein: CSARMVAAEKLFF
CDR3 DNA: TGCAGTGCTAGGATGGTGGCCGCTGAAAAACTGTTTTTT

clone size: NA
D gene: NA
J gene: TRBJ1-1
CDR3 length: 16
V gene: TRBV12-3/TRBV12-4
CDR3 protein: CASSFGGGGVGTEAFF
CDR3 DNA: TGTGCCAGCAGTTTCGGGGGAGGGGGGGTTGGCACTGAAGCTTTCTTT

clone size: NA
D gene: NA
J gene: TRBJ1-5
CDR3 length: 15
V gene: TRBV20-1
CDR3 protein: CSAHAPPRSNQPRHF
CDR3 DNA: TGCAGTGCGCACGCTCCGCCGAGGAGCAATCAGCCCCGGCATTTT

clone size: NA
D gene: TRBD2
J gene: TRBJ2-1
CDR3 length: 18
V gene: TRBV4-2
CDR3 protein: CASSQDLRGGGSYNEQFF
CDR3 DNA: TGTGCCAGCAGCCAAGATCTGCGGGGGGGCGGGTCCTACAATGAGCAGTTCTTC

clone size: many
D gene: NA
J gene: TRBJ1-6
CDR3 length: 12
V gene: TRBV6-5
CDR3 protein: CASSVRGSPLHF
CDR3 DNA: TGTGCCAGCAGCGTCCGAGGCTCACCCCTCCACTTT

clone size: NA
D gene: NA
J gene: TRBJ2-1
CDR3 length: 16
V gene: TRBV5-4
CDR3 protein: CASSLGGTATYNEQFF
CDR3 DNA: TGTGCCAGCAGCTTGGGAGGGACCGCTACCTACAATGAGCAGTTCTTC

clone size: NA
D gene: NA
J gene: TRBJ2-5
CDR3 length: 17
V gene: TRBV21-1
CDR3 protein: CASSKDGTELSGETQYF
CDR3 DNA: TGTGCCAGCAGCAAAGATGGGACAGAGCTATCAGGGGAGACCCAGTACTTC